What follows is one TCR beta chain and its context. No antigen is known for it. Clones were sequenced by immunoSEQ multiplex PCR, and TCRdb holds only the in-frame ones, with some missing. The repertoire holds 75,000 to 100,000 clones, with around 80% as singletons. No patient had autoimmune disease or received systemic immunosuppression. Blood samples were obtained at baseline, cycle 4 day 1, and cycle 7 day 1. This specimen comes from a study of OX40 agonist ivuxolimab in advanced cancers. From germline, CDR1 is LNHDA and CDR2 SQIVND (reference sequence). V lost 3 bases to trimming and J lost 12 bases; unmatched junction nucleotides: 13. The length of the CDR3 is 14 residues. Findings and limits, study-wide: Mean expanded clone counts were higher in CD8+ than CD4+ T cells. Low normalized T-cell clonal expansion was additionally recorded for some nonresponders.

This chain uses TRBV19 with TRBJ1-1; 7 nucleotides align to TRBD1. The input for sequencing was CD4+ or CD8+ T cells sorted from blood, taken in a trial of the OX40 agonist ivuxolimab. This TCR came from an adult with an advanced solid tumor such as melanoma, head and neck, liver or kidney cancer. CDR3 in amino acids: CASSIDRVWGRPFF. The DNA for the CDR3 is TGTGCCAGTAGTATTGACAGGGTTTGGGGTCGGCCTTTCTTT.